This record covers a single T cell receptor beta chain. Its antigen is as yet unknown. Enrolled prospectively were adult allogeneic hematopoietic cell transplant recipients whose graft-versus-host disease was steroid-refractory. Sequencing of TCRbeta CDR3 at survey depth gave sequences and template counts. Some clones are missing from TCRdb's copy, which holds only in-frame ones; the method was immunoSEQ multiplex PCR. Of around 2,700 clones listed, around three quarters are singletons. This specimen belongs to a study of tissue T cells after allogeneic stem cell transplantation. The CDR3 is made up of 15 amino acids. CDR1 SGDLS and CDR2 YYNGEE come from the germline V gene. V was pared by 5 bases and J by 7 bases, with 6 bases of the junction left unmatched. Whole-study results and caveats: Limitations included a small, clinically heterogeneous cohort and limited sampling depth.

This chain connects TRBV9 to TRBJ1-6, with TRBD1 identical over 10 bases. The clonotype comes from a male patient aged 60 or older with steroid-refractory graft-versus-host disease after an allogeneic stem cell transplant. The graft donor may be the source of some T cells. The source material was colon tissue, sampled at autopsy. In DNA form, the CDR3 reads TGTGCCAGCAGGCAAGGACAGGGGGGGAATTCACCCCTCCACTTT. Residues: CASRQGQGGNSPLHF. Together with reference TRBV9 and TRBJ1-6, the CDR3 gives the full variable domain: DSGVTQTPKHLITATGQRVTLRCSPRSGDLSVYWYQQSLDQGLQFLIQYYNGEERAKGNILERFSAQQFPDLHSELNLSSLELGDSALYFCASRQGQGGNSPLHFGNGTRLTVT.